The 18 T cell receptor beta chains reported below all come from one sample, sequenced in a study of T cell responses to AZD1222 COVID-19 vaccine. The table came from immunoSEQ multiplex PCR; TCRdb's copy has only in-frame clones and leaves some out. The table records some 150,000 clones, about 82% of them present only once. The sample here was peripheral blood, taken 28 days after the second AZD1222 dose. Receptors originate from an adult who received the AZD1222 COVID-19 vaccine.

The chain couples TRBV20-1 to TRBJ2-1; D is undetermined. Looked up from germline, CDR1 is DFQATT and CDR2 is SNEGSKA (reference sequence). V was trimmed by 3 bases and J by 9 bases, leaving 21 bases between them. The CDR3 totals 15 residues. The CDR3 spells CSASSTATQVGEQFF. For the CDR3, the DNA is TGCAGTGCTAGTTCGACCGCTACCCAGGTTGGTGAGCAGTTCTTC.

The chain employs TRBV7-9 and TRBJ2-2; D may be TRBD1 or TRBD2 (5 bases each). Germline CDR1 is SEHNR and CDR2 is FQNEAQ (reference sequence). V was cut by 2 bases and J by 7 bases, with 17 bases left in between. There are 16 residues in the CDR3. CDR3: CASSLSVEVQGGELFF. DNA of the CDR3: TGTGCCAGCAGCTTATCGGTGGAGGTTCAGGGCGGGGAGCTGTTTTTT.

The chain couples TRBV6-4 to TRBJ1-4; D gene ambiguous. There are 16 residues in the CDR3. Germline loops: CDR1 MRHNA, CDR2 SNTAGT. The germline V and J ends were trimmed by 6 bases and 0 bases, with 14 bases remaining between them. The CDR3 sequence: CASSGVRVATNEKLFF. The CDR3 nucleotides are TGTGCCAGCAGCGGGGTTAGGGTAGCAACTAATGAAAAACTGTTTTTT.

The chain has TRBV3-1 (or the pseudogene TRBV3-2) and TRBJ1-3; the D gene is possibly TRBD1 (5 bases). The germline V and J ends were trimmed by 1 base and 2 bases, with 18 bases remaining between them. From germline, CDR1 is LGHDT and CDR2 YNNKEL (reference sequence). This CDR3 is built from 18 residues. The CDR3 sequence: CASSQGLVPQGTGNTIYF. CDR3 nucleotide sequence: TGTGCCAGCAGCCAAGGTTTGGTGCCCCAGGGTACTGGAAACACCATATATTTT.

This clone was found once. The chain couples TRBV2 to TRBJ2-7; 8 bases are a match to TRBD1. Germline-derived CDR1 and CDR2 are SNHLY and FYNNEI. The CDR3 totals 13 residues. After removal of 2 bases from V and 6 bases from J, the junction contained 3 bases not matched to a gene. CDR3 sequence reads: CASSERGQGEQYF. The DNA for the CDR3 is TGTGCCAGCAGTGAAAGAGGACAGGGCGAGCAGTACTTC.

The chain couples TRBV11-2 to TRBJ2-5; weak D call: TRBD2 (5 bases). Trimming stripped 5 bases from V and 2 bases from J, with 15 bases between. Germline V gives CDR1 SGHAT, CDR2 FQNNGV. The length of the CDR3 is 15 residues. CDR3 loop: CASSPQTGSQETQYF. CDR3 DNA: TGTGCCAGCAGCCCGCAAACGGGGTCTCAAGAGACCCAGTACTTC.

V and J are TRBV27 and TRBJ2-6; D gene ambiguous. The V gene's germline CDR1 is MNHEY and CDR2 SMNVEV (reference sequence). The ends were cut back, 5 bases at V and 2 bases at J, with 7 bases in the middle. The CDR3 loop spans 14 amino acids. The CDR3 here is CASSPAPGANVLTF. As DNA, the CDR3 is TGTGCCAGCAGTCCCGCCCCTGGGGCCAACGTCCTGACTTTC.

The chain recombines TRBV27 with TRBJ2-1, with 8 bases that match TRBD2. CDR3 length equals 17 residues. The germline V gene has CDR1 MNHEY and CDR2 SMNVEV (reference sequence). Trimming at V came to 0 bases and at J to 4 bases, leaving 8 bases not matched to a gene. The CDR3 sequence: CASSLSSRGGTYNEQFF. The DNA for the CDR3 is TGTGCCAGCAGTTTATCCTCTCGGGGGGGGACTTACAATGAGCAGTTCTTC.

The genes are TRBV20-1 and TRBJ2-1; D call uncertain. Trimming removed 0 bases from V and 7 bases from J, with 4 bases in between. The CDR3 is 11 residues long. Germline V CDR1 and CDR2: DFQATT, SNEGSKA (reference sequence). CDR3 nucleotide sequence: TGCAGTGCTAGAGATATTAATGAGCAGTTCTTC. It yields the protein CSARDINEQFF.

This clone was seen once. V and J are TRBV7-9 and TRBJ1-6; possibly TRBD1 for D (5 bases). The CDR3 consists of 13 residues. Germline CDR1 is SEHNR and CDR2 is FQNEAQ (reference sequence). Between the trimmed V and J ends, which lost 4 bases and 10 bases, there was a span of 11 bases. The CDR3 sequence: CASSSGGRSPLHF. CDR3 DNA: TGTGCCAGCAGCTCTGGGGGACGGTCACCCCTCCACTTT.

This chain uses TRBV5-1 with TRBJ1-4, with D maybe TRBD1 (5 bases). Trimming cost V 1 base and J 8 bases, with 15 bases left between them. Per the germline V gene, CDR1 is SGHRS and CDR2 is YFSETQ. The CDR3 totals 15 residues. The CDR3 bases are TGCGCCAGCAGCTTGCAGGGACCGCCGTTCGAAAAACTGTTTTTT. This translates into CASSLQGPPFEKLFF.

The chain couples TRBV28 to TRBJ1-6; 7 bases match TRBD1. The junction had 11 bases not matched to a gene; V was cut back by 5 bases and J by 7 bases. This CDR3 region has 16 residues. Germline lookup yields CDR1 MDHEN and CDR2 SYDVKM. The CDR3 DNA sequence: TGTGCCAGCAGTCCCGCCGACAGGGTTGGAAATTCACCCCTCCACTTT. Translating gives CASSPADRVGNSPLHF.

The J gene is TRBJ1-2, the V gene TRBV7-8; possibly TRBD1 for D (5 bases). Trimming removed 5 bases from V and 3 bases from J, with 16 bases in between. Looked up from germline, CDR1 is SGHVS and CDR2 is FQNEAQ. The CDR3 covers 15 residues. The CDR3 DNA reads as TGTGCCAGCAGCATGGGGGACCCAAACTACTATGGCTACACCTTC. It translates to CASSMGDPNYYGYTF. Full variable domain (remainder filled in from reference TRBV7-8 and TRBJ1-2): GAGVSQSPRYKVAKRGQDVALRCDPISGHVSLFWYQQALGQGPEFLTYFQNEAQLDKSGLPSDRFFAERPEGSVSTLKIQRTQQEDSAVYLCASSMGDPNYYGYTFGSGTRLTVV.

The chain recombines TRBV18 with TRBJ2-7, with D unresolved. CDR3 size: 13 residues. Germline V CDR1 and CDR2: KGHSH, LQKENI. V shed 2 bases and J shed 1 base, with 6 bases lying between them. The CDR3 nucleotides read TGTGCCAGCTCACCAGTGCAATCCTACGAGCAGTACTTC. Protein product: CASSPVQSYEQYF.

This chain joins TRBV4-1 and TRBJ2-2; a weak D match, TRBD2 (5 bases). CDR1 and CDR2 (germline): MGHRA, YSYEKL. This CDR3 is built from 18 residues. V was clipped by 3 bases and J by 1 base, with 18 bases between them. DNA for the CDR3: TGCGCCAGCAGCCACGCCCCTGACTATGCGGGGAACACCGGGGAGCTGTTTTTT. Translated, it gives CASSHAPDYAGNTGELFF.

V usage is TRBV30 and J usage is TRBJ1-1, with D perhaps TRBD1 (5 bases). Germline values: CDR1 GTSNPN, CDR2 SVGIG (reference sequence). The CDR3 length is 12 residues. Trimming removed 6 bases at V and 1 base at J, with 9 bases between. The CDR3 here is CACGHPNTEAFF. The CDR3, as DNA: TGTGCCTGTGGACACCCGAACACTGAAGCTTTCTTT. Complete variable domain (other parts from reference TRBV30 and TRBJ1-1): SQTIHQWPATLVQPVGSPLSLECTVEGTSNPNLYWYRQAAGRGLQLLFYSVGIGQISSEVPQNLSASRPQDRQFILSSKKLLLSDSGFYLCACGHPNTEAFFGQGTRLTVV.

This clone was detected only once. The CDR3 does not end in the conserved phenylalanine or tryptophan, so this is likely a read error. The limits of the CDR3 on the DNA are not certain, so only TCRdb's listed CDR3 is given. The chain combines TRBV11-2 with TRBJ1-6. CDR1 and CDR2 (germline): SGHAT, FQNNGV. Including both end residues, the CDR3 is 12 amino acids long. The CDR3 sequence: CASSPPGTAVVR.

The CDR3 sequence: CASSLKGTNAYEQYF. The CDR3 region has the DNA TGTGCCAGCAGTCTCAAGGGGACAAATGCCTACGAGCAGTACTTC. The J gene is TRBJ2-7, the V gene TRBV27; D perhaps matches TRBD1 (6 bases). V shed 5 bases and J shed 2 bases, with 16 bases lying between them. CDR1 is MNHEY, CDR2 SMNVEV, per germline (reference sequence). The CDR3 spans 15 residues.